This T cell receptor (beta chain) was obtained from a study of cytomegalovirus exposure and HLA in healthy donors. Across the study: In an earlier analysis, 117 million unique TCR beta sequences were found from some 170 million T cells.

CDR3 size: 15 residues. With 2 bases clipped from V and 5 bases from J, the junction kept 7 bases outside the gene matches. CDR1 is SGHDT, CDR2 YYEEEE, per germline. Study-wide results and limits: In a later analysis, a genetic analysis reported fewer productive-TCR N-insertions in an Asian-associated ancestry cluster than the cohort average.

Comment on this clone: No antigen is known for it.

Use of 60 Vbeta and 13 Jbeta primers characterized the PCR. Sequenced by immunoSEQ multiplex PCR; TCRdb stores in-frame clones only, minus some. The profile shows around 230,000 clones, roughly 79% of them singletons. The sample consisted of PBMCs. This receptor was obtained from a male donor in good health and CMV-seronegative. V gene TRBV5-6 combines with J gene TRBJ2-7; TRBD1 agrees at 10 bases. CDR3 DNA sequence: TGTGCCAGCAGCTTCTGGGACAGGGGTCGGCACGAGCAGTACTTC. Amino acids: CASSFWDRGRHEQYF.